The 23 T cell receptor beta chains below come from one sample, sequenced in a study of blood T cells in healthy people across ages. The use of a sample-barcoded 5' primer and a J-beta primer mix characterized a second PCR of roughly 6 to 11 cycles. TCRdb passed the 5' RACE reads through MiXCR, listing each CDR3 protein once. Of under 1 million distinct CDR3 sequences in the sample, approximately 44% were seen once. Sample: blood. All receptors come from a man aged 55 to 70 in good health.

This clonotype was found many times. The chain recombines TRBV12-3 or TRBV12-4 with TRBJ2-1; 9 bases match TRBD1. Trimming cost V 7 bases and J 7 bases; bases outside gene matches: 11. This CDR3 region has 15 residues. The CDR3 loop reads CASNLLGTGYNEQFF. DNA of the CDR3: TGTGCCAGCAACCTTCTCGGGACAGGGTATAATGAGCAGTTCTTC.

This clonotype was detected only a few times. The CDR3 loop is CASSLNVATSGGAGQETQYF. The DNA of the CDR3 is TGTGCCAGCAGCTTAAACGTCGCAACATCCGGGGGGGCAGGTCAAGAGACCCAGTACTTC. The V gene is TRBV7-7, the J gene TRBJ2-5; TRBD2 matches at 8 bases. Germline V gives CDR1 SSHAT, CDR2 FNYEAQ (reference sequence). V shed 2 bases and J 2 bases; nucleotides not matched to a gene: 19. The CDR3 sequence is 20 residues long.

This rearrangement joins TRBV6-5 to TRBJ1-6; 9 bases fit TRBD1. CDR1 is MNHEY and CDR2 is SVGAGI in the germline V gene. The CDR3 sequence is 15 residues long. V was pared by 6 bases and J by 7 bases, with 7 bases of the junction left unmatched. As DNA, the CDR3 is TGTGCCAGCAGCCGCGGACAGGGGCGCAATTCACCCCTCCACTTT. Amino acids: CASSRGQGRNSPLHF.

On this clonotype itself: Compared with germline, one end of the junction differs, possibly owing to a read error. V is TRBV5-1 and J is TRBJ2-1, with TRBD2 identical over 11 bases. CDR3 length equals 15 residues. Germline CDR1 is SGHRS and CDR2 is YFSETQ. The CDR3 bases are TGCGCCAACAGCCTGACTAGCGGGGCCTCCAATGAGCAGTTCTTC. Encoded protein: CANSLTSGASNEQFF.

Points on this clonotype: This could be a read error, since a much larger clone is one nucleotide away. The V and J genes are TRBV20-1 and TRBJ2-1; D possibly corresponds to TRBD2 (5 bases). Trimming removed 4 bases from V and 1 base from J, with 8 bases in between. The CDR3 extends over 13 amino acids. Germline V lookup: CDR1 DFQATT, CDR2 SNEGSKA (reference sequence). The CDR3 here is CSANRTSYNEQFF. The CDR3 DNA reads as TGCAGTGCTAACCGGACTTCCTACAATGAGCAGTTCTTC.

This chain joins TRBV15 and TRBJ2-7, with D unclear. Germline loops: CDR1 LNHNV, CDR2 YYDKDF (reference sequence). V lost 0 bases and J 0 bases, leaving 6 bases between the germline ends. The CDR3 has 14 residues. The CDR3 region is CATSRELGSYEQYF. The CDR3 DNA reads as TGTGCCACCAGCAGAGAATTAGGCTCCTACGAGCAGTACTTC.

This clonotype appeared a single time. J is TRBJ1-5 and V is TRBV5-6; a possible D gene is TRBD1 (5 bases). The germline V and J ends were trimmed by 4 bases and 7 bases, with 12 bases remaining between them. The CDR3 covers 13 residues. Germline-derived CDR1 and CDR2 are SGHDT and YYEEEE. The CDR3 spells CASSPQWGQPQHF. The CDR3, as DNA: TGTGCCAGCAGCCCACAATGGGGCCAGCCCCAGCATTTT.

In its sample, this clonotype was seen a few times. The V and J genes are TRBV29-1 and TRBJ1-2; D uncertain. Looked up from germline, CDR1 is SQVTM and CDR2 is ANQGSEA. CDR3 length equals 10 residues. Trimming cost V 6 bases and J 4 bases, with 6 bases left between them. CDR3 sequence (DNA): TGCAGCGTCCAACTCTATGGCTACACCTTC. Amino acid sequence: CSVQLYGYTF. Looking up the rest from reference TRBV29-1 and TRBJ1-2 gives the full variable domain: SAVISQKPSRDICQRGTSLTIQCQVDSQVTMMFWYRQQPGQSLTLIATANQGSEATYESGFVIDKFPISRPNLTFSTLTVSNMSPEDSSIYLCSVQLYGYTFGSGTRLTVV.

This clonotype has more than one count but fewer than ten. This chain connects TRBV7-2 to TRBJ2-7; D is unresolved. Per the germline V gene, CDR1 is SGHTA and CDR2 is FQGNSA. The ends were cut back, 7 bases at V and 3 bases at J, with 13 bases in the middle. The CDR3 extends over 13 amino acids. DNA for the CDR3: TGTGCCAGCACCCGGTCCCAGGACTACGAGCAGTACTTC. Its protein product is CASTRSQDYEQYF.

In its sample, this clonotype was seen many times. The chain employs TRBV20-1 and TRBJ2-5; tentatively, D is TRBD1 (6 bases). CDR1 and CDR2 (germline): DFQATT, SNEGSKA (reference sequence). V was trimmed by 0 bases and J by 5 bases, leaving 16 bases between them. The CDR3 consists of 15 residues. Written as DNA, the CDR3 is TGCAGTGCTAGAGATCCCGGGGCAGGGGTTGAGACCCAGTACTTC. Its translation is CSARDPGAGVETQYF.

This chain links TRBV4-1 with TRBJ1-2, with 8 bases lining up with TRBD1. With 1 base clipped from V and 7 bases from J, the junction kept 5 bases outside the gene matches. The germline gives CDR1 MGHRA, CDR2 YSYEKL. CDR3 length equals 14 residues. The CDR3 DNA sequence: TGCGCCAGCAGCCAAGTTGGACAGGGTTGTGGCTACACCTTC. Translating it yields CASSQVGQGCGYTF.

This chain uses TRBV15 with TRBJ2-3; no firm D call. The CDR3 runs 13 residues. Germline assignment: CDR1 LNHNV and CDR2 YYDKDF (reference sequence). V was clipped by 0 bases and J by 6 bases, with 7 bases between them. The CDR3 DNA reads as TGTGCCACCAGCAGAGACCGTACTGATACGCAGTATTTT. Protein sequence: CATSRDRTDTQYF.

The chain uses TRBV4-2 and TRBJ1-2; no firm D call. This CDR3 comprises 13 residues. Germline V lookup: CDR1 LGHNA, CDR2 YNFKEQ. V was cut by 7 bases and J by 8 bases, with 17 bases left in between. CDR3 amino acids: CASNPDGSSGYTF. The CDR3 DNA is TGTGCCAGCAACCCAGACGGTTCGAGCGGCTACACCTTC.

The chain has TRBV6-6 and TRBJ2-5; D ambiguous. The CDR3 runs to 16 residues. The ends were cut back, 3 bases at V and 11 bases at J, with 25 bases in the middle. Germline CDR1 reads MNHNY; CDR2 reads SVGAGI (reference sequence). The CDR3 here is CASSYSTAAGQKEQYF. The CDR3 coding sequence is TGTGCCAGCAGTTATTCCACGGCGGCAGGTCAAAAAGAGCAGTACTTC.

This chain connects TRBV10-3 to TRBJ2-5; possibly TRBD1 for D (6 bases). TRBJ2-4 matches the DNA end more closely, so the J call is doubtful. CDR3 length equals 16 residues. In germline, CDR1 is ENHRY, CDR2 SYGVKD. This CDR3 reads CAISEGQGMAKNIQYF. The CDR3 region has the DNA TGTGCCATCAGTGAGGGGCAGGGGATGGCCAAAAACATTCAGTACTTC.

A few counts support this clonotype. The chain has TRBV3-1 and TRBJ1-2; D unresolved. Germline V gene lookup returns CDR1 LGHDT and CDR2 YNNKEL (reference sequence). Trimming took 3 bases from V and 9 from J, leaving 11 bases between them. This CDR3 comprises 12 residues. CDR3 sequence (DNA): TGTGCCAGCAGCCATCGTGAAGGGCGCTACACCTTC. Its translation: CASSHREGRYTF.

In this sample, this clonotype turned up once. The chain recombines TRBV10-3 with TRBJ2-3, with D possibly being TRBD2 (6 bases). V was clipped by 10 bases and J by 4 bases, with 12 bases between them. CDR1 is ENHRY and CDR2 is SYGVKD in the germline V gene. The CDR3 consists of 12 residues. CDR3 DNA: TGTGCCACCGCGGGGTCCTCAGATACGCAGTATTTT. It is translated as CATAGSSDTQYF.

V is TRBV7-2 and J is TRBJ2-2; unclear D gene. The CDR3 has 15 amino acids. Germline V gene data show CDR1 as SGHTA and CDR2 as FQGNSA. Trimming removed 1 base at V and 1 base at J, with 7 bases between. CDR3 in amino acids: CASSLGSENTGELFF. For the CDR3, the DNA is TGTGCCAGCAGCTTAGGGAGTGAGAACACCGGGGAGCTGTTTTTT.

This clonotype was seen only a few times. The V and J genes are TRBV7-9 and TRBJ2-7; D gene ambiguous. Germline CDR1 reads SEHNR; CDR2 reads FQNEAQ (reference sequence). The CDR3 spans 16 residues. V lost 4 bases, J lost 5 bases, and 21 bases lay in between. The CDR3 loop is CASSSITSLVPHEQYF. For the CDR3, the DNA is TGTGCCAGCAGCTCCATAACGTCGTTAGTCCCCCACGAGCAGTACTTC.

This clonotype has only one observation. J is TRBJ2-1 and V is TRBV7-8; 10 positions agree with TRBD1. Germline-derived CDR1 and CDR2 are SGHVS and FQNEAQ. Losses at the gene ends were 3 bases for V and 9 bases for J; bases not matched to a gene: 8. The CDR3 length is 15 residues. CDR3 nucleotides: TGTGCCAGCAGCTTTATAGGGACAGGGGCGGCTGAGCAGTTCTTC. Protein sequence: CASSFIGTGAAEQFF.

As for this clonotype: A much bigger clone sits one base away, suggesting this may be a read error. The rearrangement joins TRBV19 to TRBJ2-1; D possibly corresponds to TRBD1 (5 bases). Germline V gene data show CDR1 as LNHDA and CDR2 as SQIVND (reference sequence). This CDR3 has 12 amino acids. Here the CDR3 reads CASSIQGNERFF. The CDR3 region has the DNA TGTGCCAGTAGTATTCAGGGCAATGAGCGGTTCTTC.

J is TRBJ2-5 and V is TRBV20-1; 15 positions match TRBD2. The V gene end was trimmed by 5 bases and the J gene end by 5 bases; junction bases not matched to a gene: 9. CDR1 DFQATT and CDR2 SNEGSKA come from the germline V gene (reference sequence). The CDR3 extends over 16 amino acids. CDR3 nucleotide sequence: TGCAGTGCTCCGGGACTAGCGGGGGGTGACTGGGAGACCCAGTACTTC. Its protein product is CSAPGLAGGDWETQYF.

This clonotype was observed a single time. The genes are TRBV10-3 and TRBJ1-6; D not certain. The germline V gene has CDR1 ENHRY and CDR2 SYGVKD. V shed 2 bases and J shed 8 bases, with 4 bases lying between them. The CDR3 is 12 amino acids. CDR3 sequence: CAISERDSPLHF. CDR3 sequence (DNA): TGTGCCATCAGTGAGAGGGATTCACCCCTCCACTTT.